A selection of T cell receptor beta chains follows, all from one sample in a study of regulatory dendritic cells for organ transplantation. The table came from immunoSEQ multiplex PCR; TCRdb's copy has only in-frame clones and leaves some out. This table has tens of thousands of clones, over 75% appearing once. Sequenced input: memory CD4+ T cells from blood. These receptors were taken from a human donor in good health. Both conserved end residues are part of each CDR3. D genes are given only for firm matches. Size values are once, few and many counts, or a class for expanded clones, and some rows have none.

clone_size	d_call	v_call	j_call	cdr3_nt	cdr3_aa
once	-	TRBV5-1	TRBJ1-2	TGCGCCAGCAGCTTGGCCCGGCAGACGGAGGATGGCTACACCTTC	CASSLARQTEDGYTF
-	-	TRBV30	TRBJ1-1	TGTGCCTGGAACAGGGCCACTGAAGCTTTCTTT	CAWNRATEAFF
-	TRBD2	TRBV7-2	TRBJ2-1	TGTGCCAGCAGCGCACAAAGCCTAGCGGTCTCCTACAATGAGCAGTTCTTC	CASSAQSLAVSYNEQFF
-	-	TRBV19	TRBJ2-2	TGTGCCAGTAGTCCCCTTCGACAGTTTGTCAGGGAGCTGTTTTTT	CASSPLRQFVRELFF
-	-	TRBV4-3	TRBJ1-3	TGCGCCAGCAGCTTAACGACCTCTGGAAACACCATATATTTT	CASSLTTSGNTIYF
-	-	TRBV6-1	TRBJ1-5	TGTGCCAGCAGTGAACCATTGCAGCCCCAGCATTTT	CASSEPLQPQHF
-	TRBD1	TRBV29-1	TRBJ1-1	TGCAGCGTTGAGGACAGGGGAACTGAAGCTTTCTTT	CSVEDRGTEAFF
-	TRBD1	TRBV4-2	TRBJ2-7	TGTGCCAGCAGCCAAGAAGGGGGACAGGGGAGTTACGAGCAGTACTTC	CASSQEGGQGSYEQYF
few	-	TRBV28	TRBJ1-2	TGTGCCAGCAGGTACGGTGTCTATGGCTACACCTTC	CASRYGVYGYTF
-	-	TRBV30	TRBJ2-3	TGTGCCTGGAGTGTACCCAGGGGTTCCAGCACAGATACGCAGTATTTT	CAWSVPRGSSTDTQYF
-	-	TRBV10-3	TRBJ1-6	TGTGCCATCAGTGAGGGGACGGCACCCCTCCACTTT	CAISEGTAPLHF
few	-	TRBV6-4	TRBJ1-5	TGTGCCAGCAGTCCGGCGGCGACGAATCAGCCCCAGCATTTT	CASSPAATNQPQHF
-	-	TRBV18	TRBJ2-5	TGTGCCAGCTCACCCCAGCGTGGAGAGACCCAGTACTTC	CASSPQRGETQYF
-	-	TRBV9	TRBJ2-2	TGTGCCAGCAGCGCGGAAGGCAGTGTCGGGGAGCTGTTTTTT	CASSAEGSVGELFF
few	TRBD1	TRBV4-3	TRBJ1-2	TGCGCCAGCAGCCAAGATGGAGGGACAGGGGGGGAATATGGCTACACCTTC	CASSQDGGTGGEYGYTF
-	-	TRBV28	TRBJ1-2	TGTGCCAGCAGTTTGGGGGGAAACGAGAACCACTACACCTTC	CASSLGGNENHYTF
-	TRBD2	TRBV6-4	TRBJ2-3	TGTGCCAGCAGCCCAACTAGCGGGGGCACAGATACGCAGTATTTT	CASSPTSGGTDTQYF
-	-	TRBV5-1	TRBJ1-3	TGCGCCAGCAGCTTGGAAGGCAGAAATGGAAACACCATATATTTT	CASSLEGRNGNTIYF
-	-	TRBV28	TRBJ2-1	TGTGCCAGCAGTTTCCCTACCAGCTCCTACAATGAGCAGTTCTTC	CASSFPTSSYNEQFF
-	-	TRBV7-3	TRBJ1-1	TGTGCCAGCAGCTTACTAACGAACACTGAAGCTTTCTTT	CASSLLTNTEAFF
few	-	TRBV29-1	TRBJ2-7	TGCAGCGTTGAACACGAGCAGTACTTC	CSVEHEQYF
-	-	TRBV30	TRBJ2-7	TGTGCCTGGGGCGGGGATCGATACGAGCAGTACTTC	CAWGGDRYEQYF
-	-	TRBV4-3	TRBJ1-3	TGCGCCAGCAGCCAAGCAATGGGCAGGGTTAGCTCTGGAAACACCATATATTTT	CASSQAMGRVSSGNTIYF
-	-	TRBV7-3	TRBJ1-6	TGTGCCAGCAGCTTAGGAATGACGGGGGCCTCACCCCTCCACTTT	CASSLGMTGASPLHF
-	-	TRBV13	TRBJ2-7	TGTGCCAGCAGACCCGGGACGGGGGCCCTGGAGCAGTACTTC	CASRPGTGALEQYF
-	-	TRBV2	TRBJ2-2	TGTGCCAGCAGTGTTTTCGTCACGGCCGGGGAGCTGTTTTTT	CASSVFVTAGELFF
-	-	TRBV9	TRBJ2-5	TGTGCCAGCAGCGTAGGATGGGAGACCCAGTACTTC	CASSVGWETQYF
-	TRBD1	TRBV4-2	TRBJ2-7	TGTGCCAGCAGCAAGAGACAGGGGGACGAGCAGTACTTC	CASSKRQGDEQYF
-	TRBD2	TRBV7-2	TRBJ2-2	TGTGCCAGCAGCTTAGACGGCGTGCGGGGGGTAGAGGAGCTGTTTTTT	CASSLDGVRGVEELFF
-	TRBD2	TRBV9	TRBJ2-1	TGTGCCAGCAGCGGCCAGCGGGGTGAAGTGGGGAATGAGCAGTTCTTC	CASSGQRGEVGNEQFF
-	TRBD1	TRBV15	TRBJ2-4	TGTGCCACCAGCAGGGACAGGGGACAAGTGGTAAACATTCAGTACTTC	CATSRDRGQVVNIQYF
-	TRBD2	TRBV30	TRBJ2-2	TGTGCCTGGAGCCCGCTTAGCGGGGGGCCCGGGGAGCTGTTTTTT	CAWSPLSGGPGELFF
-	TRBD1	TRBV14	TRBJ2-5	TGTGCCAGCAGCCCCGGATGGTGGACAGGCCGGCAACTAGACCAAGAGACCCAGTACTTC	CASSPGWWTGRQLDQETQYF
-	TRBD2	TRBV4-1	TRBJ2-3	TGCGCCAGCAGTCCCTGGGGGGGGTCCATAGATACGCAGTATTTT	CASSPWGGSIDTQYF
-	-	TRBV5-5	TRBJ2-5	TGTGCCAGCAGCTTGGATCGGCTGCAACTTCTAGAAAGGCAAGAGACCCAGTACTTC	CASSLDRLQLLERQETQYF
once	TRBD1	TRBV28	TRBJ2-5	TGTGCCAGCAGTCGGGACAGCGGATCCCAAGAGACCCAGTACTTC	CASSRDSGSQETQYF
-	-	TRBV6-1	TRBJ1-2	TGTGCCAGCAGTGAACCACCGGACAGACTCGGGTATGGCTACACCTTC	CASSEPPDRLGYGYTF
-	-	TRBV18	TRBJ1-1	TGTGCCAGCTCACCGTCGAGCAGGAACACTGAAGCTTTCTTT	CASSPSSRNTEAFF
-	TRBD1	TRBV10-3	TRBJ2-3	TGTGCCATCAGCGCCGACAGGGCCAAGACAGATACGCAGTATTTT	CAISADRAKTDTQYF
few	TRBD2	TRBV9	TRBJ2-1	TGTGCCAGCGCGGGGACTAGCGGGTTCGGTAATGAGCAGTTCTTC	CASAGTSGFGNEQFF
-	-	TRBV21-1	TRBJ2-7	TGTGCCAGCAGCCTGACAGGTTCAAGCTACGAGCAGTACTTC	CASSLTGSSYEQYF